The T cell receptor beta chain under discussion was sequenced for a study of CD8+ T cells in alopecia areata. Using CD4, CD8alpha, NKG2D, NKG2ACE and other markers, pooled cutaneous lymph node cells were sorted. The V and J ends lost 1 base and 2 bases, in that order; junction bases with no gene match: 6. Germline values: CDR1 NSHNY, CDR2 SYGAGN. The length of the CDR3 is 16 residues. Ten or more counts support this clone. The listed genes are named as in mouse. The CDR3 end falls 4 residues outside the read, so it is completed with the germline J gene. Sequencing templates came from extracted RNA that was reverse transcribed into cDNA. The assay was immunoSEQ multiplex PCR, and TCRdb's table has in-frame clones only and misses some. Observed in the sample are about 300,000 clones, none of them singletons.

Sequenced sample: CD4+ T cells sorted from a lymph node. V gene TRBV13-1 combines with J gene TRBJ1-2; 9 bases map to TRBD1. This TCR derives from a C3H/HeJ mouse with alopecia areata. These mice share the MHC haplotype H2-k. The CDR3 reads CASSDKPGQGNSDYTF. The covered CDR3 bases are TGTGCCAGCAGTGATAAACCGGGACAGGGCAACTCC.